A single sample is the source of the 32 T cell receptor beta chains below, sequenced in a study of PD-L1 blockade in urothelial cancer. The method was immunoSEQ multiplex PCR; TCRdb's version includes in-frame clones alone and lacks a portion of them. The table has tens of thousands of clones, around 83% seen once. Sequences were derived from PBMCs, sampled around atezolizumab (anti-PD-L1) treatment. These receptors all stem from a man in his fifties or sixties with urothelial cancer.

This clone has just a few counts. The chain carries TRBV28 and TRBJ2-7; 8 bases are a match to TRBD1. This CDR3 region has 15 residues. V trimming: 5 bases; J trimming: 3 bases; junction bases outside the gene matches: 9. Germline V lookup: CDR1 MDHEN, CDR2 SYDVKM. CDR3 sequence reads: CASSPPDRGLYEQYF. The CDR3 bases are TGTGCCAGCAGTCCCCCCGACAGGGGACTCTACGAGCAGTACTTC.

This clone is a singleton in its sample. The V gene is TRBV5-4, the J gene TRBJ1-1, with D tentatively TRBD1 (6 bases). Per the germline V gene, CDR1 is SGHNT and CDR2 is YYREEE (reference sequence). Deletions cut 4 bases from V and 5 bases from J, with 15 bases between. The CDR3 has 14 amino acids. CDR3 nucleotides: TGTGCCAGCAGCCAAGGACAGCCCGGGACTGAAGCTTTCTTT. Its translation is CASSQGQPGTEAFF.

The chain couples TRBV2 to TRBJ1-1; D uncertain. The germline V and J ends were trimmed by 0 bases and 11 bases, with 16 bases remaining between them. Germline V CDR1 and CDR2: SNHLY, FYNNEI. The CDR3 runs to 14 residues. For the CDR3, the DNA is TGTGCCAGCAGTGAAGCGCGCGGTGAACTCGGGGCTTTCTTT. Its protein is CASSEARGELGAFF.

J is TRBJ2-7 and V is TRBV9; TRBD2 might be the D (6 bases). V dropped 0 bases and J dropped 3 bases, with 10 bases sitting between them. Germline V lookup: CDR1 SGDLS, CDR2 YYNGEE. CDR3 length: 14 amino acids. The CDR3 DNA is TGTGCCAGCAGCGTAGGTCTAGCGTTCTACGAGCAGTACTTC. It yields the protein CASSVGLAFYEQYF.

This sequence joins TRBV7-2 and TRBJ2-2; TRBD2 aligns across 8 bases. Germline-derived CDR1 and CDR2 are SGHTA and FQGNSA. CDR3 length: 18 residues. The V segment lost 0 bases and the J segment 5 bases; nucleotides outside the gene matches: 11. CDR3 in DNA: TGTGCCAGCAGCTTAGCGGGGAGGGCGGGAGGATGGACCGGGGAGCTGTTTTTT. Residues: CASSLAGRAGGWTGELFF.

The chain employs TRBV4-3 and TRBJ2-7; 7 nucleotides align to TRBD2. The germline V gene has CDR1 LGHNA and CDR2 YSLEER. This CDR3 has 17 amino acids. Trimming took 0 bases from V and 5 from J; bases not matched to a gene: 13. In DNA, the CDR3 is TGCGCCAGCAGCCAAGATCGGGGGGAATCTACCCACAACGAGCAGTACTTC. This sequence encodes CASSQDRGESTHNEQYF.

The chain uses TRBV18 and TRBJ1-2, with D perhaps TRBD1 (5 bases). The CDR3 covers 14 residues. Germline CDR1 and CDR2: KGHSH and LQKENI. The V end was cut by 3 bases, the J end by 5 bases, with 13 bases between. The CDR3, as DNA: TGTGCCAGCTCACCCCAGCAAGACAGTTATGGCTACACCTTC. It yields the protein CASSPQQDSYGYTF.

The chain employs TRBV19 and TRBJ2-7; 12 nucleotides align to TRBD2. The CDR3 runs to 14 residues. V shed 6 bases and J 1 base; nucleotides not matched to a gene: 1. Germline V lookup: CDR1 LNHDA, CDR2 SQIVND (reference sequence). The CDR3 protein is CASRLAGGSYEQYF. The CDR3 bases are TGTGCCAGTAGACTAGCGGGGGGATCCTACGAGCAGTACTTC.

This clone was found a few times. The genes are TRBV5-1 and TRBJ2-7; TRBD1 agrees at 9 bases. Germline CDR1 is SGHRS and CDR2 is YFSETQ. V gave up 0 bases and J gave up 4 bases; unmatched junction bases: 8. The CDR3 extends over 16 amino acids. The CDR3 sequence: CASSLAAGQGSYEQYF. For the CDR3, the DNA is TGCGCCAGCAGCTTGGCAGCGGGACAGGGATCGTACGAGCAGTACTTC.

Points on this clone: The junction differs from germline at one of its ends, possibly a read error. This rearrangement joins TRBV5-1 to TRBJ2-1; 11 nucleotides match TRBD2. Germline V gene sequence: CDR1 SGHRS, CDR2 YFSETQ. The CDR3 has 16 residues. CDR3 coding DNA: TGCGCCAGCAGCAGAACTAGCGGGGGATCCTTCAATGAGCAGTTCTTC. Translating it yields CASSRTSGGSFNEQFF.

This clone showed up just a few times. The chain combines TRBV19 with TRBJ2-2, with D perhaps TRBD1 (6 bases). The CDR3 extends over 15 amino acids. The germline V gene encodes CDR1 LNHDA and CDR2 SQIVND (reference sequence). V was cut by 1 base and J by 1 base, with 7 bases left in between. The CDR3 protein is CASSIGGGNTGELFF. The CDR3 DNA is TGTGCCAGTAGTATAGGAGGGGGGAACACCGGGGAGCTGTTTTTT. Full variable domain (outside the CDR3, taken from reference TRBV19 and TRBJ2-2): DGGITQSPKYLFRKEGQNVTLSCEQNLNHDAMYWYRQDPGQGLRLIYYSQIVNDFQKGDIAEGYSVSREKKESFPLTVTSAQKNPTAFYLCASSIGGGNTGELFFGEGSRLTVL.

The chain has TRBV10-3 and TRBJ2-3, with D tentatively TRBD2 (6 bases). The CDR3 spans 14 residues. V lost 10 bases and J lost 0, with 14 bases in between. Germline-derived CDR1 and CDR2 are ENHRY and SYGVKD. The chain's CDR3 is CATRGSTSTDTQYF. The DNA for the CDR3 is TGTGCCACCCGGGGGAGCACTAGCACAGATACGCAGTATTTT.

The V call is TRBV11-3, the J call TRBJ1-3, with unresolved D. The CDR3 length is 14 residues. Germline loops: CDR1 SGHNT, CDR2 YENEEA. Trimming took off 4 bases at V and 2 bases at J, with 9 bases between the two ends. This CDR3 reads CASSSGNTGNTIYF. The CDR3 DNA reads TGTGCCAGCAGCTCGGGGAATACTGGAAACACCATATATTTT.

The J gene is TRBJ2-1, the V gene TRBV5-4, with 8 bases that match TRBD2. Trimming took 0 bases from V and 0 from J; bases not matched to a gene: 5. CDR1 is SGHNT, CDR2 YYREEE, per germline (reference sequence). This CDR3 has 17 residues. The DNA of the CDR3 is TGTGCCAGCAGCTTGGCCCCGGGGGGGCTCTCCTACAATGAGCAGTTCTTC. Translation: CASSLAPGGLSYNEQFF.

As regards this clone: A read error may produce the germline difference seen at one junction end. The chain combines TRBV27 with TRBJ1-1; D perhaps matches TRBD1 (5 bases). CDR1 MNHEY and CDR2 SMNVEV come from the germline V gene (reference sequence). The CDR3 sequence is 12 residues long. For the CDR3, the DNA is TGTGCCACCAGTGTCGGGGGGAGTGAAGCTTTCTTT. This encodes CATSVGGSEAFF.

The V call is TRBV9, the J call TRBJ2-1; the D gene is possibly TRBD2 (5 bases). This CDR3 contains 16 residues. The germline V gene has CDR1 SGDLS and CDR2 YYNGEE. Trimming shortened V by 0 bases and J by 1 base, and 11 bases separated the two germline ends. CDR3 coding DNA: TGTGCCAGCAGCGTAGATCGGGGTGGTTCCTACAATGAGCAGTTCTTC. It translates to CASSVDRGGSYNEQFF.

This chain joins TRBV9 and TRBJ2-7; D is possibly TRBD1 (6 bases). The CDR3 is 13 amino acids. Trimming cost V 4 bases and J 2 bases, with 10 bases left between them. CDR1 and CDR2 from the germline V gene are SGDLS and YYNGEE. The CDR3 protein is CASSPGATYEQYF. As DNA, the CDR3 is TGTGCCAGCAGCCCAGGGGCGACCTACGAGCAGTACTTC.

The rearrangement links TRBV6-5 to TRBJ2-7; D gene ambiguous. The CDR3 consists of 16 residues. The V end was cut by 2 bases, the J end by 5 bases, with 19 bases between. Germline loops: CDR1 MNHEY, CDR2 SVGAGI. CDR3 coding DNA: TGTGCCAGCAGTTACCTCACTTTCTCAATCCCTCACGAGCAGTACTTC. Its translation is CASSYLTFSIPHEQYF.

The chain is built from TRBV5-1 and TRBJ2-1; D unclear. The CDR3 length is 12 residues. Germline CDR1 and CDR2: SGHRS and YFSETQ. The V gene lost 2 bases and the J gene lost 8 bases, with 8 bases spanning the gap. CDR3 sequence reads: CASSLYSDEQFF. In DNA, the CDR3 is TGCGCCAGCAGCTTATACAGTGATGAGCAGTTCTTC.

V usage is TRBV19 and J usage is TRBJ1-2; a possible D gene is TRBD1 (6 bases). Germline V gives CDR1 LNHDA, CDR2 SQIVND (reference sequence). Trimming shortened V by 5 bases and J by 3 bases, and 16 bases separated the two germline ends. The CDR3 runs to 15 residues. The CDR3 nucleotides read TGTGCCAGTAGTCCCCGTGGACAGAACTACTATGGCTACACCTTC. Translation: CASSPRGQNYYGYTF.

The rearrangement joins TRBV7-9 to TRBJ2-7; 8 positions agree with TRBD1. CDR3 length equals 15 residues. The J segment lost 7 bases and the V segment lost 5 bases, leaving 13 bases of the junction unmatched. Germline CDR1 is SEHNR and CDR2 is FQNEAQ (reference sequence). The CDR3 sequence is CASSAREDRAREQYF. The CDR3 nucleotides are TGTGCCAGCAGCGCCCGAGAGGACAGGGCACGGGAGCAGTACTTC.

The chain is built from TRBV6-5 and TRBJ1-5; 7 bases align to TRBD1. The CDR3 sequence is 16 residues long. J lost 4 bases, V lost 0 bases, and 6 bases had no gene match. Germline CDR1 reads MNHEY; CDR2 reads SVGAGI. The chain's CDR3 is CASSYSSSGGNQPQHF. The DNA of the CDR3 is TGTGCCAGCAGTTACTCGAGTTCAGGGGGGAATCAGCCCCAGCATTTT.

The CDR3 loop is CAISDLSGSRTDTQYF. The CDR3 DNA reads as TGTGCCATCAGTGACCTTAGCGGGAGTCGCACAGATACGCAGTATTTT. The chain employs TRBV10-3 and TRBJ2-3; 9 nucleotides line up with TRBD2. CDR3 size: 16 residues. Trimming at V came to 3 bases and at J to 1 base, leaving 5 bases not matched to a gene. The germline gives CDR1 ENHRY, CDR2 SYGVKD.

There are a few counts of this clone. CDR3 sequence: CASLQGGEQYF. As DNA, the CDR3 is TGTGCCAGCCTCCAAGGGGGCGAGCAGTACTTC. The rearrangement joins TRBV7-8 to TRBJ2-7; a weak D match, TRBD1 (6 bases). Trimming removed 8 bases from V and 6 bases from J, with 11 bases in between. The CDR3 extends over 11 amino acids. Germline V gives CDR1 SGHVS, CDR2 FQNEAQ.

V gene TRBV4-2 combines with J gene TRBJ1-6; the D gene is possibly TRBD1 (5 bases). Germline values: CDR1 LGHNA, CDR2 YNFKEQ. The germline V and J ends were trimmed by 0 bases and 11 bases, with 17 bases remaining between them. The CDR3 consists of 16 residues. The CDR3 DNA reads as TGTGCCAGCAGCCAAGATCTCAGCAGGGAATCGACACCCCTCCACTTT. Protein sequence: CASSQDLSRESTPLHF.

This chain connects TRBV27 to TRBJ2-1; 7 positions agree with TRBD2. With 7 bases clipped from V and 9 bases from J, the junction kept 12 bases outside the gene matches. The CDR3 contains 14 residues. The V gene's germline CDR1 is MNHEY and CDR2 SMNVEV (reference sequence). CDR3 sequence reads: CASIGRGGHSEQFF. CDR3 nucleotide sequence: TGTGCCAGCATTGGGCGGGGAGGGCATAGTGAGCAGTTCTTC.

The DNA of the CDR3 is TGTGCCAGCAGTTACGACAGGCGAAGCTATGGCTACACCTTC. The encoded protein is CASSYDRRSYGYTF. The J gene is TRBJ1-2, the V gene TRBV6-5; possible D gene TRBD1, 6 bases. Germline lookup yields CDR1 MNHEY and CDR2 SVGAGI. V was clipped by 2 bases and J by 4 bases, with 11 bases between them. This CDR3 has 14 amino acids.

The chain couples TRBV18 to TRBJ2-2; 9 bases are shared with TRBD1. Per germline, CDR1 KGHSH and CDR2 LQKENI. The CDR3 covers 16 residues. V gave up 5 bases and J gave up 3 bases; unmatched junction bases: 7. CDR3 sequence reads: CASSDRDRVDTGELFF. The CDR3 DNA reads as TGTGCCAGCTCAGACCGGGACAGGGTAGACACCGGGGAGCTGTTTTTT.

CDR3 nucleotide sequence: TGCGCCAGCAGCCGGACGGACAGCAGTTTACTTTACGAGCAGTACTTC. This codes for CASSRTDSSLLYEQYF. The rearrangement joins TRBV5-1 to TRBJ2-7; D might be TRBD1 (6 bases). Germline V gene lookup returns CDR1 SGHRS and CDR2 YFSETQ. CDR3 length: 16 amino acids. Trimming removed 4 bases from V and 4 bases from J, with 21 bases in between.

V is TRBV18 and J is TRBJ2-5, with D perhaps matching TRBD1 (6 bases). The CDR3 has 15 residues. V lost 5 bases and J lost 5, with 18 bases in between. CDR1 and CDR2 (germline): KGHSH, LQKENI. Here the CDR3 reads CASSSSTGWSETQYF. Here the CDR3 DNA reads TGTGCCAGCTCATCATCTACAGGGTGGTCGGAGACCCAGTACTTC.

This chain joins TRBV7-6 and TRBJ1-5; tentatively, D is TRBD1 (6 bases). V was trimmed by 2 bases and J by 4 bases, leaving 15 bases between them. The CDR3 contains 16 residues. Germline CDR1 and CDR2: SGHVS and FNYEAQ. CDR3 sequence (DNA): TGTGCCAGCAGCTTAAGGGGGGGGCTGGGGAATCAGCCCCAGCATTTT. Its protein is CASSLRGGLGNQPQHF.

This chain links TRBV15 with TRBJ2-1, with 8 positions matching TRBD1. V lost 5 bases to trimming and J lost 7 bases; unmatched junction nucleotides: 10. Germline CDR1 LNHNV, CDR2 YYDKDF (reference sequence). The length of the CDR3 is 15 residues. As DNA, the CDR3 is TGTGCCACCAGCTCTCAGGACAGGGCAGGGAATGAGCAGTTCTTC. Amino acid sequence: CATSSQDRAGNEQFF.